Listed here are 32 T cell receptor beta chains from one sample, sequenced in a study of T cell responses to AZD1222 COVID-19 vaccine. Repertoires were generated with immunoSEQ multiplex PCR, while TCRdb's copy carries only in-frame clones and drops some. The sample shows more than 100,000 clones, about 90% of them seen only once. The source material was peripheral blood, sampled on day 0 of AZD1222 vaccination. These receptors came from an adult in good health.

V gene TRBV6-5 combines with J gene TRBJ2-3; maybe TRBD2 (6 bases). Trimming removed 4 bases at V and 0 bases at J, with 14 bases between. Germline V CDR1 and CDR2: MNHEY, SVGAGI. CDR3 size: 16 residues. CDR3 nucleotide sequence: TGTGCCAGCAGTTCCGGGGTGGGGGGTAGCACAGATACGCAGTATTTT. As protein: CASSSGVGGSTDTQYF.

The rearrangement links TRBV9 to TRBJ2-6; no clear D. CDR1 and CDR2 from the germline V gene are SGDLS and YYNGEE. V was pared by 5 bases and J by 1 base, with 10 bases between. CDR3 length: 15 amino acids. CDR3 amino acids: CASSSGSSGANVLTF. For the CDR3, the DNA is TGTGCCAGCAGTTCAGGATCTTCTGGGGCCAACGTCCTGACTTTC.

V is TRBV19 and J is TRBJ2-5; tentative D call: TRBD2 (6 bases). Germline lookup yields CDR1 LNHDA and CDR2 SQIVND (reference sequence). V was cut by 5 bases and J by 5 bases, with 18 bases left in between. The CDR3 is 15 amino acids. The CDR3 reads CASSGTASLGETQYF. Here the CDR3 DNA reads TGTGCCAGTAGTGGGACTGCGTCTCTCGGGGAGACCCAGTACTTC.

The chain links TRBV28 to TRBJ1-2, with D hard to call. The CDR3 totals 14 residues. The V and J ends lost 2 bases and 4 bases respectively, with 11 bases between them. Looked up from germline, CDR1 is MDHEN and CDR2 is SYDVKM. CDR3: CASSLEAGSYGYTF. CDR3 in DNA: TGTGCCAGCAGTTTAGAGGCAGGAAGCTATGGCTACACCTTC.

J is TRBJ1-1 and V is TRBV5-1; 7 positions agree with TRBD1. J gave up 0 bases and V 5 bases, and 10 bases lay outside the gene matches. The CDR3 runs to 16 residues. Germline V gene sequence: CDR1 SGHRS, CDR2 YFSETQ. As DNA, the CDR3 is TGCGCCAGCAGAGAGTCGGGACAGCTGATGAACACTGAAGCTTTCTTT. As protein: CASRESGQLMNTEAFF.

This clone was seen just once. The genes are TRBV4-2 and TRBJ1-2, with 8 bases fitting TRBD1. The CDR3 is 16 amino acids. The J segment lost 8 bases and the V segment lost 1 base, leaving 12 bases of the junction unmatched. Germline CDR1 reads LGHNA; CDR2 reads YNFKEQ. For the CDR3, the DNA is TGTGCCAGCAGCCAAGGGGCCCTGACAGGGGACGAGGGCTACACCTTC. Amino acid sequence: CASSQGALTGDEGYTF.

This chain uses TRBV7-2 with TRBJ2-7; D may be TRBD1 (5 bases). This CDR3 has 13 residues. Germline assignment: CDR1 SGHTA and CDR2 FQGNSA. The ends were cut back, 2 bases at V and 5 bases at J, with 10 bases in the middle. CDR3 nucleotides: TGTGCCAGCAGCTTATCAGGGATCAACGAGCAGTACTTC. The encoded protein is CASSLSGINEQYF.

This rearrangement joins TRBV7-2 to TRBJ2-7; D is uncertain. The CDR3 is 14 amino acids. V was shortened by 0 bases and J by 3 bases, with 9 bases between the two germline ends. In germline, CDR1 is SGHTA, CDR2 FQGNSA. For the CDR3, the DNA is TGTGCCAGCAGCTTAGCGGGCTGGGACTACGAGCAGTACTTC. This codes for CASSLAGWDYEQYF.

V is TRBV5-1 and J is TRBJ2-7, with D perhaps assigned TRBD1 or TRBD2 (5 bases each). This CDR3 has 15 amino acids. Germline-derived CDR1 and CDR2 are SGHRS and YFSETQ. With 0 bases removed from V and 6 bases from J, the gap between germline ends came to 16 bases. CDR3 sequence reads: CASSLVGQGVGEQYF. In DNA, the CDR3 is TGCGCCAGCAGCTTGGTAGGGCAGGGAGTGGGCGAGCAGTACTTC.

The rearrangement joins TRBV3-1 (or the pseudogene TRBV3-2) to TRBJ1-5; 8 nucleotides agree with TRBD1. This CDR3 region has 15 residues. The germline gives CDR1 LGHDT, CDR2 YNNKEL (reference sequence). The trim removed 1 base at V and 7 bases at J, leaving 6 bases unmatched. Here the CDR3 DNA reads TGTGCCAGCAGCCAAGGGACAGGGCTGCGCCAGCCCCAGCATTTT. Protein product: CASSQGTGLRQPQHF.

On this clone itself: Additional DNA sequences in this sample encode the identical CDR3. The gene calls are TRBV7-2 and TRBJ1-1, with D uncertain. V shed 0 bases and J shed 3 bases, with 5 bases lying between them. Per the germline V gene, CDR1 is SGHTA and CDR2 is FQGNSA. The CDR3 has 13 amino acids. CDR3 sequence reads: CASSLARYTEAFF. Here the CDR3 DNA reads TGTGCCAGCAGCTTAGCGCGGTACACTGAAGCTTTCTTT.

The chain carries TRBV9 and TRBJ2-3; possibly TRBD2 for D (5 bases). V was trimmed by 4 bases and J by 0 bases, leaving 9 bases between them. CDR1 and CDR2 from the germline V gene are SGDLS and YYNGEE. The CDR3 is 14 amino acids. The CDR3 region has the DNA TGTGCCAGCAGCTTTCGGACTAGCACAGATACGCAGTATTTT. Translation gives CASSFRTSTDTQYF.

CDR3 sequence: CASSPRQGDEKLFF. Written as DNA, the CDR3 is TGTGCCAGCTCGCCCAGACAGGGGGATGAAAAACTGTTTTTT. The chain is built from TRBV18 and TRBJ1-4; 9 nucleotides match TRBD1. CDR3 length: 14 residues. The ends lost 6 bases at V and 6 bases at J; junction bases unmatched: 5. The germline gives CDR1 KGHSH, CDR2 LQKENI.

The chain couples TRBV9 to TRBJ2-5; the match to TRBD2 covers 8 bases. The V gene's germline CDR1 is SGDLS and CDR2 YYNGEE. The length of the CDR3 is 16 residues. Unmatched junction bases numbered 12, after V lost 4 bases and J lost 4 bases. CDR3 amino acids: CASSPPGGAFGETQYF. In nucleotides, the CDR3 is TGTGCCAGCAGCCCCCCGGGGGGGGCCTTCGGAGAGACCCAGTACTTC. The complete variable domain, with remaining parts taken from reference TRBV9 and TRBJ2-5, reads DSGVTQTPKHLITATGQRVTLRCSPRSGDLSVYWYQQSLDQGLQFLIQYYNGEERAKGNILERFSAQQFPDLHSELNLSSLELGDSALYFCASSPPGGAFGETQYFGPGTRLLVL.

The chain joins TRBV24-1 to TRBJ1-2, with no clear D. CDR1 and CDR2 from the germline V gene are KGHDR and SFDVKD. V gave up 0 bases and J gave up 4 bases, with 8 bases separating them. This CDR3 has 14 residues. CDR3 coding DNA: TGTGCCACCAGTGATTTGCGGCATGGCTATGGCTACACCTTC. It encodes CATSDLRHGYGYTF.

The rearrangement uses TRBV10-1 and TRBJ2-3; TRBD1 agrees at 7 bases. Trimming cost V 6 bases and J 2 bases; bases outside gene matches: 8. This CDR3 has 15 residues. The germline V gene has CDR1 WNHNN and CDR2 SYGVQD (reference sequence). DNA of the CDR3: TGCGCCAGCAGCCGTACAGGGGAAGACACAGATACGCAGTATTTT. It specifies CASSRTGEDTDTQYF.

The V call is TRBV27, the J call TRBJ1-6; D is perhaps TRBD1 (5 bases). The germline V gene has CDR1 MNHEY and CDR2 SMNVEV (reference sequence). Trimming removed 2 bases from V and 5 bases from J, with 10 bases in between. The CDR3 has 15 residues. The CDR3 nucleotides read TGTGCCAGCAGTTTACGCAGGGCTCATAATTCACCCCTCCACTTT. As protein: CASSLRRAHNSPLHF.

This clone was observed a single time. Different DNA sequences within this sample yield the same CDR3. This chain links TRBV18 with TRBJ1-4, with D unresolved. The CDR3 has 13 residues. The germline V gene has CDR1 KGHSH and CDR2 LQKENI. Trimming took 3 bases from V and 6 from J, leaving 8 bases between them. CDR3 coding DNA: TGTGCCAGCTCACCTCGGGTGGATGAAAAACTGTTTTTT. It yields the protein CASSPRVDEKLFF. The variable domain in full, with the rest retrieved from reference TRBV18 and TRBJ1-4, is NAGVMQNPRHLVRRRGQEARLRCSPMKGHSHVYWYRQLPEEGLKFMVYLQKENIIDESGMPKERFSAEFPKEGPSILRIQQVVRGDSAAYFCASSPRVDEKLFFGSGTQLSVL.

V and J are TRBV19 and TRBJ2-6; D might be TRBD1 or TRBD2, each matching 5 bases. Per the germline V gene, CDR1 is LNHDA and CDR2 is SQIVND (reference sequence). Trimming took 7 bases from V and 0 from J, leaving 10 bases between them. This CDR3 is built from 15 residues. CDR3 region: CASKGRNSGANVLTF. The CDR3 nucleotides are TGTGCCAGTAAGGGACGAAACTCTGGGGCCAACGTCCTGACTTTC. Full variable domain (outside the CDR3, taken from reference TRBV19 and TRBJ2-6): DGGITQSPKYLFRKEGQNVTLSCEQNLNHDAMYWYRQDPGQGLRLIYYSQIVNDFQKGDIAEGYSVSREKKESFPLTVTSAQKNPTAFYLCASKGRNSGANVLTFGAGSRLTVL.

The J gene is TRBJ1-6, the V gene TRBV7-2; D remains unclear. Germline V CDR1 and CDR2: SGHTA, FQGNSA. The CDR3 covers 16 residues. Between the trimmed V and J ends, which lost 0 bases and 9 bases, there was a span of 15 bases. CDR3 residues: CASSLATAWPSSPLHF. The CDR3 nucleotides are TGTGCCAGCAGCTTAGCCACAGCATGGCCTAGTTCACCCCTCCACTTT. The variable domain in full, completed from reference TRBV7-2 and TRBJ1-6, reads GAGVSQSPSNKVTEKGKDVELRCDPISGHTALYWYRQSLGQGLEFLIYFQGNSAPDKSGLPSDRFSAERTGGSVSTLTIQRTQQEDSAVYLCASSLATAWPSSPLHFGNGTRLTVT.

V and J are TRBV7-9 and TRBJ1-1; D perhaps matches TRBD1 (6 bases). The CDR3 covers 14 residues. Germline loops: CDR1 SEHNR, CDR2 FQNEAQ (reference sequence). Trimming pared 6 bases from V and 6 bases from J, leaving 17 bases between. As DNA, the CDR3 is TGTGCCAGCAGAGCCACCACAGGGTTGGCTGAAGCTTTCTTT. Residues: CASRATTGLAEAFF.

The chain joins TRBV3-1 (or the pseudogene TRBV3-2) to TRBJ2-7, with D maybe TRBD1 (5 bases). The CDR3 totals 15 residues. Germline assignment: CDR1 LGHDT and CDR2 YNNKEL (reference sequence). V lost 0 bases and J lost 3, with 12 bases in between. The CDR3 is CASSQEPERGYEQYF. Written as DNA, the CDR3 is TGTGCCAGCAGCCAAGAGCCTGAAAGGGGCTACGAGCAGTACTTC.

The rearrangement joins TRBV7-8 to TRBJ1-2; 7 bases are shared with TRBD1. The CDR3 extends over 13 amino acids. Looked up from germline, CDR1 is SGHVS and CDR2 is FQNEAQ. The J segment lost 2 bases and the V segment lost 5 bases, leaving 2 bases of the junction unmatched. The CDR3 DNA follows: TGTGCCAGCAGCCCGGGACAGAACTATGGCTACACCTTC. It translates to CASSPGQNYGYTF.

Written as DNA, the CDR3 is TGTGCCAGCAGTTTATCACAGGGCAAATACGAGCAGTACTTC. Translated: CASSLSQGKYEQYF. The V and J genes are TRBV28 and TRBJ2-7, with D possibly TRBD1 on 6 matching bases. V lost 1 base and J lost 4, with 11 bases in between. The CDR3 sequence is 14 residues long. Per the germline V gene, CDR1 is MDHEN and CDR2 is SYDVKM.

This clone was seen only once. The rearrangement joins TRBV4-3 to TRBJ2-2, with D uncertain. The V gene lost 3 bases and the J gene lost 0 bases, with 14 bases spanning the gap. The length of the CDR3 is 17 residues. CDR1 and CDR2 (germline): LGHNA, YSLEER. CDR3 loop: CASSQELTESNTGELFF. Written as DNA, the CDR3 is TGCGCCAGCAGCCAGGAGTTGACCGAGTCGAACACCGGGGAGCTGTTTTTT.

The J gene is TRBJ2-2, the V gene TRBV4-3; the D call may be TRBD1 or TRBD2 (6 bases each). Trimming pared 4 bases from V and 1 base from J, leaving 10 bases between. Germline values: CDR1 LGHNA, CDR2 YSLEER. The CDR3 contains 15 residues. The CDR3 bases are TGCGCCAGCAGCCCGGGGGCCGGGAACACCGGGGAGCTGTTTTTT. Its translation: CASSPGAGNTGELFF.

DNA for the CDR3: TGTGCCAGCAGCTTAAATCCAGCCTACGAGCAGTACTTC. Amino acids: CASSLNPAYEQYF. The chain links TRBV7-2 to TRBJ2-7; D remains ambiguous. The CDR3 is 13 amino acids. V lost 2 bases, J lost 2 bases, and 7 bases lay in between. Germline loops: CDR1 SGHTA, CDR2 FQGNSA.

Comments on this clone: Germline and junction disagree at one end, which may indicate a read error. This chain uses TRBV7-2 with TRBJ2-7; 11 bases line up with TRBD2. This CDR3 has 14 residues. CDR1 is SGHTA, CDR2 FQGNSA, per germline. The CDR3 coding sequence is TGTGCCAGCAGCATAGCGGGAGGGCCTTACGAGCAGTACTTC. It is translated as CASSIAGGPYEQYF.

This clone was observed a handful of times. The chain links TRBV5-1 to TRBJ1-2; 11 bases are shared with TRBD1. The V and J ends lost 2 bases and 4 bases, in that order; junction bases with no gene match: 7. This CDR3 region has 16 residues. Germline loops: CDR1 SGHRS, CDR2 YFSETQ. The CDR3 nucleotides are TGCGCCAGCAGCTTAGGACAGGGGGCGCCCGGCTATGGCTACACCTTC. Amino acid sequence: CASSLGQGAPGYGYTF.

The V gene is TRBV28, the J gene TRBJ1-5; D ambiguous. CDR1 and CDR2 from the germline V gene are MDHEN and SYDVKM. This CDR3 has 12 residues. Trimming stripped 5 bases from V and 2 bases from J, with 4 bases between. This CDR3 reads CASSAGNQPQHF. For the CDR3, the DNA is TGTGCCAGCAGTGCGGGCAATCAGCCCCAGCATTTT.

The gene calls are TRBV10-1 and TRBJ2-7; 8 positions agree with TRBD1. The CDR3 sequence is 13 residues long. Germline CDR1 and CDR2: WNHNN and SYGVQD (reference sequence). The trim removed 6 bases at V and 3 bases at J, leaving 4 bases unmatched. DNA of the CDR3: TGCGCCAGCAGGAGGACAGGGATCTACGAGCAGTACTTC. Its translation is CASRRTGIYEQYF.

A single count supports this clone. This chain connects TRBV19 to TRBJ1-5; D not resolved. V was shortened by 2 bases and J by 0 bases, with 11 bases between the two germline ends. The germline gives CDR1 LNHDA, CDR2 SQIVND (reference sequence). The CDR3 is 16 amino acids. CDR3 DNA: TGTGCCAGTAGTATATCTATAGGAGATAGCAATCAGCCCCAGCATTTT. It translates to CASSISIGDSNQPQHF.